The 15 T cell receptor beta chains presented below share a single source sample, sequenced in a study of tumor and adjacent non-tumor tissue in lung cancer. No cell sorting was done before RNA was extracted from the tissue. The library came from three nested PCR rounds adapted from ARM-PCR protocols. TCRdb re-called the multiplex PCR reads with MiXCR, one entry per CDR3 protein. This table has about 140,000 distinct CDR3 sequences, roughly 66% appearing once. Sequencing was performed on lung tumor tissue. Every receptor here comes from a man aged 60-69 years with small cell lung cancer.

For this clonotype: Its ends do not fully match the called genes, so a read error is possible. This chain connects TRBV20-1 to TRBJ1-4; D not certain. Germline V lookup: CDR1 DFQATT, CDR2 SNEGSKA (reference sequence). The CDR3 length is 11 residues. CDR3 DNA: TGTAGTGCTAGTTATAATGAAAAACCGTTTTTT. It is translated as CSASYNEKPFF.

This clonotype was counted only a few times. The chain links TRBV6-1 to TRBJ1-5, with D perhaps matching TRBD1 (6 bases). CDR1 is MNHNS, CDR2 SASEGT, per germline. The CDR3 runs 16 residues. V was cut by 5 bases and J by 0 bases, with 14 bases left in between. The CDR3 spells CASSKGVSFSNQPQHF. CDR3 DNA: TGTGCCAGCAGTAAGGGGGTGAGTTTTAGCAATCAGCCCCAGCATTTT.

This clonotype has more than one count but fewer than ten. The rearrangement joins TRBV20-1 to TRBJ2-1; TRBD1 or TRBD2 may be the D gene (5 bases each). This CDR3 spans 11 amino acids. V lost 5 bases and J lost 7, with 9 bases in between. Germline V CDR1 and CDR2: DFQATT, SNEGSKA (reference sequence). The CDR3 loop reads CSAGWGNEQFF. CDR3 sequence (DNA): TGCAGTGCTGGTTGGGGGAATGAGCAGTTCTTC.

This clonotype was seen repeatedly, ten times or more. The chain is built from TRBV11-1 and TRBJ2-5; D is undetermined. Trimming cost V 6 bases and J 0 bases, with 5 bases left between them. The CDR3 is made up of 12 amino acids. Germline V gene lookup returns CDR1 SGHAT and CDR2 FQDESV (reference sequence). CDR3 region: CASRGYQETQYF. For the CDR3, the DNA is TGTGCCAGCAGGGGGTACCAAGAGACCCAGTACTTC.

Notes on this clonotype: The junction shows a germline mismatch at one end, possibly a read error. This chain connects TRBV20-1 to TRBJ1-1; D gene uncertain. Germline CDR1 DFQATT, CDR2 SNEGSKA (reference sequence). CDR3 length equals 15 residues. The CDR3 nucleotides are TGCAGTGTTAGAGATCCGGCCCTCATGAACACTGAAGCTTTCTTT. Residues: CSVRDPALMNTEAFF.

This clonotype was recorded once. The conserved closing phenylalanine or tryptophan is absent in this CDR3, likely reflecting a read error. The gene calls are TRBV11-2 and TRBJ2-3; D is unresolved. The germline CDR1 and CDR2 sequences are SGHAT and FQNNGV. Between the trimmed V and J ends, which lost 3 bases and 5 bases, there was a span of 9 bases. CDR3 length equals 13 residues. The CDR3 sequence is CASSFSGGDTQYY. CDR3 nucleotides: TGTGCCAGCAGCTTTTCAGGTGGAGATACGCAGTATTAT.

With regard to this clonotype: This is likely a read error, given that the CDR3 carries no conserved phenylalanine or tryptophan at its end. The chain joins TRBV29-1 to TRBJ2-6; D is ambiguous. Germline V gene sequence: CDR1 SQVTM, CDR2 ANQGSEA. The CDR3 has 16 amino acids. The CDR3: CSAQSGRNSEANVLTL. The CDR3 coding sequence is TGCAGCGCTCAAAGTGGACGCAACTCTGAGGCCAACGTCCTGACTTTA.

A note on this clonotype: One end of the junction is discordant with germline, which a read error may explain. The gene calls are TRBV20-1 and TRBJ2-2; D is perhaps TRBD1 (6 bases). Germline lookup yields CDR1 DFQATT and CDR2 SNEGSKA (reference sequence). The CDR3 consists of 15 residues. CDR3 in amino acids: CSARLVGANTGELYF. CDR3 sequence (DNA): TGCAGTGCTCGATTAGTGGGGGCGAACACCGGGGAGCTGTATTTT.

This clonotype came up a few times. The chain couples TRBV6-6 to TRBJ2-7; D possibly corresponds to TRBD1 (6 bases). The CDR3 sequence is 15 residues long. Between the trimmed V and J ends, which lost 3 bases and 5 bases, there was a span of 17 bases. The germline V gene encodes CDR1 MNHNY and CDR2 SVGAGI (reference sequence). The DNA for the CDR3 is TGTGCCAGCAGTTATCAGGACAGTAGAGTCGACGAGCAGTACTTC. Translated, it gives CASSYQDSRVDEQYF.

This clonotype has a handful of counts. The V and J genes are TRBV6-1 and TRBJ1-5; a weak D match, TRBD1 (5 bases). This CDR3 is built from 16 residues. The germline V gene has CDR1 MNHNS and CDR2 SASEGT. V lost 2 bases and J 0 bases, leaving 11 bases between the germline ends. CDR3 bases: TGTGCCAGCAGTGAACGTGGGGGGACTAGCAATCAGCCCCAGCATTTT. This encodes CASSERGGTSNQPQHF.

In nucleotides, the CDR3 is TGTGCCACCAGCCGTGGACTGAAGAACACTGAAGCTTTCTTT. It specifies CATSRGLKNTEAFF. The rearrangement links TRBV15 to TRBJ1-1; no clear D. V lost 5 bases, J lost 1 base, and 11 bases lay in between. This CDR3 is built from 14 residues. Germline CDR1 is LNHNV and CDR2 is YYDKDF (reference sequence).

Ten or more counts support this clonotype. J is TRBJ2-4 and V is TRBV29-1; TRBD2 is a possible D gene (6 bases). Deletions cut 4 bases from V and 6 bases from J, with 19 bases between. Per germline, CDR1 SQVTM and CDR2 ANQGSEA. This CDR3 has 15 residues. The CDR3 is CSVVFNSGVSNIQYF. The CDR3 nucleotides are TGCAGCGTTGTATTCAACTCGGGAGTCTCAAACATTCAGTACTTC.

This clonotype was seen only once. The CDR3 sequence: CSARPTLREGRSSEQFF. The CDR3 DNA sequence: TGCAGTGCTAGACCCACCCTGCGGGAGGGCCGCAGCAGTGAGCAGTTCTTC. This chain connects TRBV20-1 to TRBJ2-1, with 9 bases matching TRBD2. This CDR3 has 17 amino acids. With V trimmed by 2 bases and J by 9 bases, 17 bases remained unmatched. Germline CDR1 DFQATT, CDR2 SNEGSKA (reference sequence).

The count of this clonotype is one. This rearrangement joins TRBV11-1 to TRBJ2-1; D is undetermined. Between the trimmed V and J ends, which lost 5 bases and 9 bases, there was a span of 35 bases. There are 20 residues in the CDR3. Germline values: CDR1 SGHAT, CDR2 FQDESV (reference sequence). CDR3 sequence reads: CASSTTPRCVPSTSIGEQFF. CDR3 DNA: TGTGCCAGCAGCACCACTCCCCGTTGTGTCCCATCCACAAGTATTGGTGAGCAGTTCTTC.

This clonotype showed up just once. The CDR3 protein is CASSTRAKDLPYEQYF. Here the CDR3 DNA reads TGTGCCAGCAGTACCCGAGCGAAAGACCTACCCTACGAGCAGTACTTC. The genes are TRBV12-3 or TRBV12-4 and TRBJ2-7; unclear D gene. The length of the CDR3 is 16 residues. Deletions cut 5 bases from V and 2 bases from J, with 19 bases between.